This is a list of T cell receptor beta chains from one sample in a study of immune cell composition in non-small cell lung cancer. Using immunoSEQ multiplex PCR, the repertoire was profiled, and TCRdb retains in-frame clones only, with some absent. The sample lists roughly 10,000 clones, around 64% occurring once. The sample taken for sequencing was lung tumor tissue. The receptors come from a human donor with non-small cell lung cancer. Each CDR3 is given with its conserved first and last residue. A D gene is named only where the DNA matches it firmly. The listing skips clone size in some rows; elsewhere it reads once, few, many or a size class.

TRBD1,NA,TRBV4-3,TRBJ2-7,CASSLGNRGLYEQYF,TGCGCCAGCAGCCTGGGGAACAGGGGGCTATACGAGCAGTACTTC
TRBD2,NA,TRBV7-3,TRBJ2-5,CASSLGTSTDGETQYF,TGTGCCAGCAGCTTAGGGACTAGCACCGACGGGGAGACCCAGTACTTC
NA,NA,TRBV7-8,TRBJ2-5,CASSPGVNQETQYF,TGTGCCAGCAGCCCGGGAGTTAACCAAGAGACCCAGTACTTC
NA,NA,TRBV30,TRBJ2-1,CAWSVGRGSNSRYNEQFF,TGTGCCTGGAGTGTAGGGCGGGGTTCCAACAGTCGCTACAATGAGCAGTTCTTC
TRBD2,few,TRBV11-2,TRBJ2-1,CASSYYRTSGAYNEQFF,TGTGCCAGCAGCTACTATCGGACTAGCGGGGCCTACAATGAGCAGTTCTTC
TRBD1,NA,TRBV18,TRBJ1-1,CASSPPGTGVTEAFF,TGTGCCAGCTCACCACCGGGGACAGGGGTGACTGAAGCTTTCTTT
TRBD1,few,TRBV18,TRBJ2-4,CASSPDRAAKNIQYF,TGTGCCAGCTCACCGGACAGGGCAGCCAAAAACATTCAGTACTTC
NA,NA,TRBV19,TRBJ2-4,CASSLPGLAKNIQYF,TGTGCCAGTAGTCTTCCAGGCCTAGCCAAAAACATTCAGTACTTC
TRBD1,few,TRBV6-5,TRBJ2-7,CASGTAVSYEQYF,TGTGCCAGCGGGACAGCCGTCTCCTACGAGCAGTACTTC
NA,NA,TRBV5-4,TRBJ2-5,CASSPDGGVETQYF,TGTGCCAGCAGCCCGGACGGAGGGGTTGAGACCCAGTACTTC
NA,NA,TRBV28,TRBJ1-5,CASSAVVLKHF,TGTGCCAGCAGTGCAGTGGTTCTTAAGCATTTT
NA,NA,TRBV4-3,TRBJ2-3,CASSQDTRLQGTDTQYF,TGCGCCAGCAGCCAAGATACACGGTTACAGGGCACAGATACGCAGTATTTT
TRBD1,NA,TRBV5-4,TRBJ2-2,CASYGTETRTGELFF,TGTGCCAGTTATGGGACAGAAACGAGGACCGGGGAGCTGTTTTTT
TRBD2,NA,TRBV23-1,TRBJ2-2,CASSQGLAGGLNTGELFF,TGCGCCAGCAGTCAAGGACTAGCGGGAGGACTAAACACCGGGGAGCTGTTTTTT
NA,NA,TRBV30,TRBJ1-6,CAWSPTASALHF,TGTGCCTGGAGCCCGACAGCGTCCGCCCTCCACTTT
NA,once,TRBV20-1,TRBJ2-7,CSARRQYEQYF,TGCAGTGCTAGGAGACAGTACGAGCAGTACTTC
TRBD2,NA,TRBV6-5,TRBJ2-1,CASSPLWGGSNEQFF,TGTGCCAGCAGCCCCCTTTGGGGAGGGAGCAATGAGCAGTTCTTC
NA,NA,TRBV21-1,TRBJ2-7,CASSNNSSISSYEQYF,TGTGCCAGCAGCAACAACTCCTCCATAAGCTCCTACGAGCAGTACTTC
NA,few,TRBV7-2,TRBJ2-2,CASSLVSVGTGELFF,TGTGCCAGCAGCTTGGTTAGCGTCGGGACCGGGGAGCTGTTTTTT
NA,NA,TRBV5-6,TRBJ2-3,CASKSLGARSTDTQYF,TGTGCCAGCAAAAGTCTGGGGGCGCGTAGCACAGATACGCAGTATTTT
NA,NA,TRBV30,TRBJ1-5,CAWSPDGGGANQPQHF,TGTGCCTGGAGCCCCGACGGGGGGGGTGCCAATCAGCCCCAGCATTTT
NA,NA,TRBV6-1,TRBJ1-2,CASSGPAGGYTF,TGTGCCAGCAGTGGTCCTGCGGGGGGCTACACCTTC
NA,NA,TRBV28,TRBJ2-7,CASSFPGFGEQYF,TGTGCCAGCAGTTTTCCGGGTTTCGGCGAGCAGTACTTC
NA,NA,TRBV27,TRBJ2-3,CASSLLTQYF,TGTGCCAGCAGTCTCCTTACGCAGTATTTT
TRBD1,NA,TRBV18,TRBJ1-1,CASSPDRGGRAFF,TGTGCCAGCTCACCTGACAGGGGTGGAAGGGCTTTCTTT
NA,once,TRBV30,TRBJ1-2,CAWTPMGGRRNYGYTF,TGTGCCTGGACTCCGATGGGGGGGAGAAGGAACTATGGCTACACCTTC
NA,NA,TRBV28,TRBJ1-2,CASSLEASSTYGYTF,TGTGCCAGCAGTTTAGAGGCCAGTTCGACCTATGGCTACACCTTC
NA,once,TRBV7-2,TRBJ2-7,CASSFTGGPYEQYF,TGTGCCAGCAGCTTTACAGGCGGCCCCTACGAGCAGTACTTC
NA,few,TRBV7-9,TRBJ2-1,CASSLLVDEQFF,TGTGCCAGCAGCTTACTAGTTGATGAGCAGTTCTTC
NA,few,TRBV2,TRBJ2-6,CASSEVGGRGFSGANVLTF,TGTGCCAGCAGTGAAGTAGGTGGCAGAGGGTTCTCTGGGGCCAACGTCCTGACTTTC
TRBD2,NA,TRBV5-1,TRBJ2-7,CASSAIVTSGRAAHEQYF,TGCGCCAGCAGCGCAATTGTCACTAGCGGGAGGGCCGCCCACGAGCAGTACTTC
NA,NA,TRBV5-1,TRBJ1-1,CASSFMGAPDTEAFF,TGCGCCAGCAGCTTCATGGGGGCGCCGGACACTGAAGCTTTCTTT
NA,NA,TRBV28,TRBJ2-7,CASSQTGNYYEQYF,TGTGCCAGCAGCCAGACGGGGAATTACTACGAGCAGTACTTC
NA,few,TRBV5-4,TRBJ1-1,CAAAWGGTEAFF,TGTGCCGCGGCGTGGGGGGGCACTGAAGCTTTCTTT
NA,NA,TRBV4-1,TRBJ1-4,CASSQVRAATFGANEKLFF,TGCGCCAGCAGCCAAGTGCGGGCCGCAACCTTTGGGGCTAATGAAAAACTGTTTTTT
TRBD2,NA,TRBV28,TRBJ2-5,CASSSARTSGMGETQYF,TGTGCCAGCAGTTCCGCCCGGACTAGCGGGATGGGGGAGACCCAGTACTTC